This T cell receptor beta chain was identified in a study of cytomegalovirus exposure and HLA in healthy donors. Study summary: For the approximately 410 genotyped donors, 75% to 90% fell within the Caucasian-associated ancestry cluster. Study results and caveats: The listing of roughly 160 TCR beta chains classed them as cytomegalovirus-associated.

Worth noting for this clone: Its antigen is still unknown.

From germline, CDR1 is SEHNR and CDR2 FQNEAQ (reference sequence). The CDR3 extends over 16 amino acids. 13 Jbeta primers and 60 Vbeta primers were used for the PCR. Repertoires were generated with immunoSEQ multiplex PCR, while TCRdb's copy carries only in-frame clones and drops some. The repertoire holds about 160,000 clones, with 80% as singletons. The origin of this receptor is a man younger than 35 in good health and CMV-seropositive. The sequenced material came from PBMCs. The chain couples TRBV7-9 to TRBJ2-5; TRBD1 is a possible D gene (8 bases). The J call is uncertain, as TRBJ2-7 better fits the DNA end. CDR3 DNA: TGTGCCAGCAGCACGGTACAGGGGGGGACCCCCTACGAGCAGTACTTC. This gives the protein CASSTVQGGTPYEQYF.